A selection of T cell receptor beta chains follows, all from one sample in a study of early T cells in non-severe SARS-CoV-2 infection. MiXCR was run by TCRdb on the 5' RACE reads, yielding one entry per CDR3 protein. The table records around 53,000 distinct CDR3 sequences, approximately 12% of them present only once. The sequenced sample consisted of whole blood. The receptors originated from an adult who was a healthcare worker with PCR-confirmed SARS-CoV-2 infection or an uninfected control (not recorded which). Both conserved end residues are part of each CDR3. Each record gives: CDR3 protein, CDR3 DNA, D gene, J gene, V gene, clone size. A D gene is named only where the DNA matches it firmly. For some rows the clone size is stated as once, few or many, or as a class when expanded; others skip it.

CASSQEGGGGLINEQFF | TGCGCCAGCAGCCAAGAGGGAGGCGGGGGGCTAATAAATGAGCAGTTCTTC | TRBD2 | TRBJ2-1 | TRBV4-1 | many
CSGRAGNEQFF | TGCAGCGGGAGGGCGGGCAATGAGCAGTTCTTC | - | TRBJ2-1 | TRBV29-1 | -
CSASRPGNQPQHF | TGCAGTGCTAGTAGGCCAGGGAATCAGCCCCAGCATTTT | - | TRBJ1-5 | TRBV20-1 | few
CASTHTEAFF | TGTGCCAGCACCCACACTGAAGCTTTCTTT | - | TRBJ1-1 | TRBV5-5 | few
CATSRDRRGSGNQPQHF | TGTGCCACCAGCAGAGATCGAAGGGGATCGGGCAATCAGCCCCAGCATTTT | - | TRBJ1-5 | TRBV15 | many
CASSFSDQENEQFF | TGTGCCAGCAGCTTCTCGGACCAAGAGAATGAGCAGTTCTTC | - | TRBJ2-1 | TRBV7-9 | few
CATSVDRAGGYTF | TGTGCCACCAGTGTGGACAGGGCCGGCGGCTACACCTTC | TRBD1 | TRBJ1-2 | TRBV24-1 | many
CASSPQGTNEKLFF | TGTGCCAGCAGCCCACAGGGCACTAATGAAAAACTGTTTTTT | - | TRBJ1-4 | TRBV5-4 | few
CASSPRTVEAHEQYF | TGTGCCAGTAGTCCCCGGACTGTGGAGGCCCACGAGCAGTACTTC | - | TRBJ2-7 | TRBV19 | -
CASSYSGQGPYEQYF | TGTGCCAGCAGTTACTCGGGACAGGGCCCCTACGAGCAGTACTTC | TRBD1 | TRBJ2-7 | TRBV6-5 | few
CASSLHQGNSYEQYF | TGTGCCAGCAGTTTGCACCAGGGGAACTCCTACGAGCAGTACTTC | - | TRBJ2-7 | TRBV28 | -
CASSLQNTGELFF | TGCGCCAGCAGCTTGCAAAACACCGGGGAGCTGTTTTTT | - | TRBJ2-2 | TRBV5-1 | many
CASSLGTVPSTDTQYF | TGTGCCAGCAGCCTTGGGACAGTACCAAGCACAGATACGCAGTATTTT | TRBD1 | TRBJ2-3 | TRBV3-1 | few
CASGSRSSQPQHF | TGTGCCAGCGGTAGCAGGAGTAGTCAGCCCCAGCATTTT | - | TRBJ1-5 | TRBV27 | many
CASSVGPGGSYEQYF | TGTGCCAGCAGCGTGGGGCCAGGAGGATCCTACGAGCAGTACTTC | - | TRBJ2-7 | TRBV9 | few
CASSSLGSYEQYF | TGTGCCAGCAGCTCCCTCGGCTCCTACGAGCAGTACTTC | - | TRBJ2-7 | TRBV7-2 | few
CASSPITTKGPGELFF | TGTGCCAGCAGCCCAATTACGACAAAGGGACCCGGGGAGCTGTTTTTT | - | TRBJ2-2 | TRBV7-9 | -
CASSSQGSGANVLTF | TGTGCCAGCAGCTCACAGGGCTCCGGGGCCAACGTCCTGACTTTC | - | TRBJ2-6 | TRBV9 | -
CATHGQGLNEQYF | TGTGCCACTCACGGGCAGGGACTAAACGAGCAGTACTTC | TRBD2 | TRBJ2-7 | TRBV10-3 | many
CASSSQGVYGYTF | TGTGCCAGCAGCTCTCAGGGGGTCTATGGCTACACCTTC | TRBD1 | TRBJ1-2 | TRBV7-3 | many
CASSPRLAGGSDTQYF | TGTGCCAGCAGCCCCCGACTAGCGGGAGGGTCAGATACGCAGTATTTT | TRBD2 | TRBJ2-3 | TRBV7-8 | few
CASSEALRAAEAFF | TGCGCCAGCAGTGAAGCCCTCCGGGCCGCTGAAGCTTTCTTT | - | TRBJ1-1 | TRBV10-2 | many
CASSLGMNTEAFF | TGTGCCAGCAGTTTAGGGATGAACACTGAAGCTTTCTTT | - | TRBJ1-1 | TRBV12-3/TRBV12-4 | many
CATSDGGGRGQPQHF | TGTGCCACCAGTGATGGAGGGGGGCGCGGTCAGCCCCAGCATTTT | - | TRBJ1-5 | TRBV24-1 | many
CASSPGSGRGGNEQFF | TGCGCCAGCAGCCCCGGAAGCGGGAGAGGAGGCAATGAGCAGTTCTTC | TRBD2 | TRBJ2-1 | TRBV5-1 | -
CASSLAAYTDTQYF | TGTGCCAGCAGCTTAGCGGCCTACACAGATACGCAGTATTTT | - | TRBJ2-3 | TRBV7-2 | -
CSVARTLFSGANVLTF | TGCAGCGTTGCCCGCACGCTATTTTCTGGGGCCAACGTCCTGACTTTC | - | TRBJ2-6 | TRBV29-1 | few
CASSIADRRNIQYF | TGTGCCAGCAGCATCGCGGACAGGAGAAACATTCAGTACTTC | TRBD1 | TRBJ2-4 | TRBV11-2 | many
CASRPEPGSEKLFF | TGTGCCAGCAGGCCCGAGCCGGGGTCTGAAAAACTGTTTTTT | - | TRBJ1-4 | TRBV6-4 | -
CSVGGEQFF | TGCAGCGTTGGAGGTGAGCAGTTCTTC | - | TRBJ2-1 | TRBV29-1 | few
CASSYSGLDSPLHF | TGTGCCAGCAGTTACTCGGGCCTGGATTCACCCCTCCACTTT | - | TRBJ1-6 | TRBV6-5 | few
CASSVGVGDYDEKLFF | TGTGCCAGCAGCGTAGGGGTCGGGGATTATGATGAAAAACTGTTTTTT | - | TRBJ1-4 | TRBV9 | many
CASSKESGGPYEQYF | TGTGCCAGCAGTAAAGAATCGGGGGGCCCCTACGAGCAGTACTTC | - | TRBJ2-7 | TRBV27 | -
CASMGGRLMYSNQPQHF | TGTGCCAGCATGGGGGGCCGGCTAATGTATAGCAATCAGCCCCAGCATTTT | - | TRBJ1-5 | TRBV28 | many
CASSPDRDLNYGYTF | TGTGCCAGCAGTCCTGACCGGGATCTGAACTATGGCTACACCTTC | - | TRBJ1-2 | TRBV12-3/TRBV12-4 | -
CASSTTSGSSYNEQFF | TGTGCCAGTAGTACCACTAGCGGTAGCTCCTACAATGAGCAGTTCTTC | TRBD2 | TRBJ2-1 | TRBV19 | -
CASSPSGLAGSDTQYF | TGTGCCAGCAGCCCATCCGGACTAGCGGGGTCAGATACGCAGTATTTT | TRBD2 | TRBJ2-3 | TRBV7-6 | many
CASSIGLAGSYNEQFF | TGTGCCAGCAGCATAGGACTAGCGGGTTCCTACAATGAGCAGTTCTTC | TRBD2 | TRBJ2-1 | TRBV5-4 | many
CSVRQATYEQYF | TGCAGCGTCCGACAGGCCACCTACGAGCAGTACTTC | - | TRBJ2-7 | TRBV29-1 | -
CASSLGLAGYEQYF | TGTGCCAGCAGTTTGGGACTAGCTGGCTACGAGCAGTACTTC | TRBD2 | TRBJ2-7 | TRBV12-3/TRBV12-4 | many
CASSPTLGGYEQYF | TGTGCCAGCAGCCCCACCCTAGGGGGCTACGAGCAGTACTTC | - | TRBJ2-7 | TRBV11-1 | few
CANSSGGTSGTDTQYF | TGTGCCAACAGCTCCGGCGGGACTAGCGGGACAGATACGCAGTATTTT | TRBD2 | TRBJ2-3 | TRBV7-2 | -
CASSYALAGGYEQYF | TGTGCCAGCAGTTACGCGCTAGCGGGAGGCTACGAGCAGTACTTC | TRBD2 | TRBJ2-7 | TRBV6-2/TRBV6-3 | few
CASRGTANYGYTF | TGTGCCAGCAGGGGGACAGCTAACTATGGCTACACCTTC | TRBD1 | TRBJ1-2 | TRBV6-6 | many
CSVDRGQDGYTF | TGCAGCGTTGACAGGGGGCAGGATGGCTACACCTTC | TRBD1 | TRBJ1-2 | TRBV29-1 | -
CASSLFGFTDTQYF | TGTGCCAGCAGCTTATTTGGATTTACAGATACGCAGTATTTT | - | TRBJ2-3 | TRBV7-3 | many
CASSHAGGYTYEQYF | TGTGCCAGCAGCCATGCAGGGGGGTATACCTACGAGCAGTACTTC | - | TRBJ2-7 | TRBV3-1 | few
CASRRAGSGANVLTF | TGTGCCAGCAGGAGGGCAGGGTCTGGGGCCAACGTCCTGACTTTC | - | TRBJ2-6 | TRBV12-3/TRBV12-4 | many
CANSPPRDTQYF | TGTGCCAACAGCCCCCCGAGGGATACGCAGTATTTT | - | TRBJ2-3 | TRBV28 | few
CASMDSRASPLHF | TGTGCCAGCATGGACAGTCGGGCTTCACCCCTCCACTTT | - | TRBJ1-6 | TRBV6-5 | many
CSARGGEAGEKLFF | TGCAGTGCTAGAGGGGGGGAAGCGGGTGAAAAACTGTTTTTT | - | TRBJ1-4 | TRBV20-1 | many
CASSSGAANTGELFF | TGTGCCAGCAGCAGTGGAGCGGCGAACACCGGGGAGCTGTTTTTT | - | TRBJ2-2 | TRBV6-2/TRBV6-3 | many
CSVGDGYTF | TGCAGCGTTGGAGATGGCTACACCTTC | - | TRBJ1-2 | TRBV29-1 | many
CASRTRTSGRNEQFF | TGTGCCAGCAGAACCCGGACTAGCGGTAGGAATGAGCAGTTCTTC | TRBD2 | TRBJ2-1 | TRBV6-1 | -